Listed here are 15 T cell receptor beta chains from one sample, sequenced in a study of blood T cell repertoires in COVID-19 (dated by TCRdb to about 2020). Preparation of the library involved the immunoSEQ multiplex PCR assay. TCRdb took over this immuneACCESS table, retaining in-frame rearrangements with V and J assigned. Such tables are incomplete; in checked studies, under half of the missing clones stem from an unresolved V gene, and the remainder is unexplained. This sample holds 230,000 or so clones; about 88% were observed only once. Of the sample, around 4.6% is held by the ten largest clones. Material for sequencing was peripheral blood. These receptor sequences come from a woman aged 40 to 55 who had recovered from COVID-19.

This chain links TRBV27 with TRBJ1-2; 11 nucleotides line up with TRBD1. CDR1 is MNHEY, CDR2 SMNVEV, per germline (reference sequence). J lost 4 bases, V lost 4 bases, and 2 bases had no gene match. The CDR3 sequence is 14 residues long. DNA of the CDR3: TGTGCCAGCAGTTCCGGGACAGGGGGCTATGGCTACACCTTC. Its protein product is CASSSGTGGYGYTF.

Many counts were recorded for this clone. The chain recombines TRBV7-9 with TRBJ1-2, with a tentative D call TRBD1 (5 bases). The CDR3 contains 14 residues. CDR1 is SEHNR and CDR2 is FQNEAQ in the germline V gene (reference sequence). Trimming removed 5 bases at V and 2 bases at J, with 12 bases between. The CDR3 nucleotides are TGTGCCAGCAGCCACACGGACAAGAACTATGGCTACACCTTC. Translation gives CASSHTDKNYGYTF.

This chain uses TRBV11-3 with TRBJ2-3, with 9 bases fitting TRBD1. The CDR3 contains 15 residues. In germline, CDR1 is SGHNT, CDR2 YENEEA. V was pared by 5 bases and J by 3 bases, with 6 bases of the junction left unmatched. The CDR3 DNA follows: TGTGCCAGCAGCGACGGACAGGGGACGACAGATACGCAGTATTTT. This codes for CASSDGQGTTDTQYF.

The chain links TRBV19 to TRBJ1-5; 8 bases map to TRBD1. J lost 0 bases, V lost 5 bases, and 9 bases had no gene match. CDR1 is LNHDA and CDR2 is SQIVND in the germline V gene (reference sequence). The CDR3 length is 17 residues. The chain's CDR3 is CASSPRTGHDSNQPQHF. The CDR3 nucleotides read TGTGCCAGTAGTCCGAGGACAGGGCATGATAGCAATCAGCCCCAGCATTTT.

J is TRBJ2-7 and V is TRBV6-5; D perhaps matches TRBD2 (5 bases). From germline, CDR1 is MNHEY and CDR2 SVGAGI. Trimming shortened V by 8 bases and J by 0 bases, and 14 bases separated the two germline ends. The CDR3 length is 14 residues. The CDR3 is CASQRSGSSYEQYF. DNA of the CDR3: TGTGCCAGCCAGCGGTCAGGTTCCTCCTACGAGCAGTACTTC.

This clone was detected once. V is TRBV6-5 and J is TRBJ1-3; maybe TRBD1 (6 bases). This CDR3 region has 14 residues. Germline V gene data show CDR1 as MNHEY and CDR2 as SVGAGI. V lost 6 bases, J lost 4 bases, and 13 bases lay in between. In DNA, the CDR3 is TGTGCCAGCAGCCGAACAGGGAGAGGAAACACCATATATTTT. Residues: CASSRTGRGNTIYF.

The chain employs TRBV2 and TRBJ2-2, with 9 bases fitting TRBD1. This CDR3 has 13 residues. Looked up from germline, CDR1 is SNHLY and CDR2 is FYNNEI. After removal of 8 bases from V and 7 bases from J, the junction contained 5 bases not matched to a gene. CDR3 region: CASHRGLVGELFF. For the CDR3, the DNA is TGTGCCAGCCACAGGGGGCTGGTCGGGGAGCTGTTTTTT.

The CDR3 sequence: CASSPLGAQNIQYF. CDR3 nucleotides: TGTGCCAGCTCACCTCTAGGGGCCCAAAACATTCAGTACTTC. The genes are TRBV18 and TRBJ2-4; possibly TRBD1 for D (5 bases). The CDR3 consists of 14 residues. Between the trimmed V and J ends, which lost 3 bases and 5 bases, there was a span of 11 bases. Germline CDR1 reads KGHSH; CDR2 reads LQKENI.

The V and J genes are TRBV5-1 and TRBJ2-7, with unresolved D. Trimming stripped 2 bases from V and 2 bases from J, with 14 bases between. Germline assignment: CDR1 SGHRS and CDR2 YFSETQ. This CDR3 region has 15 residues. CDR3 sequence reads: CASSFDLWATYEQYV. The CDR3 DNA sequence: TGCGCCAGCAGCTTTGACCTTTGGGCAACCTACGAGCAGTACGTC.

V gene TRBV20-1 combines with J gene TRBJ2-1, with 9 bases lining up with TRBD2. CDR1 DFQATT and CDR2 SNEGSKA come from the germline V gene (reference sequence). The ends lost 3 bases at V and 5 bases at J; junction bases unmatched: 11. This CDR3 spans 16 amino acids. The CDR3 loop is CSASETGTSRNNEQFF. The CDR3 nucleotides are TGCAGTGCTAGTGAGACCGGGACTAGCCGCAACAATGAGCAGTTCTTC.

A word on this clone: This same CDR3 is encoded by further DNA sequences in the sample. The chain joins TRBV19 to TRBJ2-7; 11 nucleotides line up with TRBD1. After removal of 4 bases from V and 4 bases from J, the junction contained 3 bases not matched to a gene. Germline V gives CDR1 LNHDA, CDR2 SQIVND (reference sequence). The CDR3 contains 14 residues. This chain's CDR3 is CASSTGQGAYEQYF. The CDR3 DNA is TGTGCCAGTAGTACAGGACAGGGGGCTTACGAGCAGTACTTC.

The chain employs TRBV25-1 and TRBJ2-2, with 14 bases matching TRBD2. CDR1 is MGHDK and CDR2 is SYGVNS in the germline V gene. Trimming took 3 bases from V and 2 from J; bases not matched to a gene: 5. The CDR3 has 18 amino acids. In nucleotides, the CDR3 is TGTGCCAGCAGTGATCGGACTAGCGGGGGGCGAAACACCGGGGAGCTGTTTTTT. Translating it yields CASSDRTSGGRNTGELFF.

Ten or more counts support this clone. This chain joins TRBV9 and TRBJ2-1, with D perhaps TRBD2 (5 bases). CDR3 length: 15 amino acids. Trimming took 4 bases from V and 0 from J, leaving 11 bases between them. Germline V gives CDR1 SGDLS, CDR2 YYNGEE. CDR3 sequence reads: CASSRTPSSYNEQFF. As DNA, the CDR3 is TGTGCCAGCAGCAGGACTCCGAGCTCCTACAATGAGCAGTTCTTC. The full variable domain, with the rest looked up from reference TRBV9 and TRBJ2-1, is DSGVTQTPKHLITATGQRVTLRCSPRSGDLSVYWYQQSLDQGLQFLIQYYNGEERAKGNILERFSAQQFPDLHSELNLSSLELGDSALYFCASSRTPSSYNEQFFGPGTRLTVL.

The rearrangement uses TRBV27 and TRBJ1-2; 7 bases match TRBD1. V dropped 6 bases and J dropped 2; count of bases not matched to a gene: 3. The CDR3 runs to 13 residues. The V gene's germline CDR1 is MNHEY and CDR2 SMNVEV (reference sequence). CDR3 bases: TGTGCCAGCAGGATGGGACAGAACTATGGCTACACCTTC. As protein: CASRMGQNYGYTF.

The rearrangement joins TRBV28 to TRBJ2-1; 11 positions match TRBD2. V trimming: 4 bases; J trimming: 0 bases; junction bases outside the gene matches: 5. Germline V gives CDR1 MDHEN, CDR2 SYDVKM. CDR3 length: 17 residues. CDR3 bases: TGTGCCAGCAGTTCAAGACTAGCGGGGAGCTCCTACAATGAGCAGTTCTTC. Translation gives CASSSRLAGSSYNEQFF.